The 13 T cell receptor beta chains listed next were all sequenced from one sample in a study of blood T cell repertoires in COVID-19. Profiled with immunoSEQ multiplex PCR; TCRdb holds only in-frame clones, not every one. This sample yields around 100,000 clones, of which 82% are seen a single time; 7.9% belongs to the top ten. The material sequenced was peripheral blood. Receptors originate from an older man with acute or convalescent COVID-19.

The rearrangement joins TRBV2 to TRBJ2-7; possibly TRBD2 for D (7 bases). V dropped 8 bases and J dropped 5 bases, with 19 bases sitting between them. The CDR3 runs 14 residues. CDR1 is SNHLY and CDR2 is FYNNEI in the germline V gene. The CDR3: CASQGGGPFDEQYF. The CDR3 DNA sequence: TGTGCCAGCCAAGGGGGGGGGCCGTTCGACGAGCAGTACTTC.

The V call is TRBV18, the J call TRBJ1-1; a weak D match, TRBD1 (6 bases). CDR1 and CDR2 (germline): KGHSH, LQKENI. Trimming pared 3 bases from V and 1 base from J, leaving 12 bases between. The CDR3 has 15 residues. The CDR3 protein is CASSPQATGNTEAFF. DNA of the CDR3: TGTGCCAGCTCACCTCAAGCGACAGGGAACACTGAAGCTTTCTTT.

The chain has TRBV28 and TRBJ2-7; D perhaps matches TRBD1 (8 bases). Trimming removed 6 bases at V and 5 bases at J, with 17 bases between. The CDR3 is 14 residues long. Germline CDR1 MDHEN, CDR2 SYDVKM. CDR3 sequence: CASSPGQGGHEQYF. The CDR3 DNA is TGTGCCAGCAGCCCTGGACAGGGAGGGCACGAGCAGTACTTC.

The chain uses TRBV19 and TRBJ1-1; unclear D gene. The ends were cut back, 5 bases at V and 1 base at J, with 8 bases in the middle. The CDR3 loop spans 13 amino acids. The germline V gene encodes CDR1 LNHDA and CDR2 SQIVND (reference sequence). CDR3 loop: CASSAHRNTEAFF. The CDR3 region has the DNA TGTGCCAGTAGTGCCCACAGGAACACTGAAGCTTTCTTT. Full variable domain (missing parts from reference TRBV19 and TRBJ1-1): DGGITQSPKYLFRKEGQNVTLSCEQNLNHDAMYWYRQDPGQGLRLIYYSQIVNDFQKGDIAEGYSVSREKKESFPLTVTSAQKNPTAFYLCASSAHRNTEAFFGQGTRLTVV.

The V call is TRBV10-1, the J call TRBJ2-1; tentative D call: TRBD1 (5 bases). The germline CDR1 and CDR2 sequences are WNHNN and SYGVQD (reference sequence). V shed 0 bases and J shed 15 bases, with 12 bases lying between them. CDR3 size: 12 residues. The CDR3 DNA sequence: TGCGCCAGCAGTGAGTCGGTCAGGGCGCGGTTCTTC. Translation gives CASSESVRARFF.

The chain uses TRBV7-9 and TRBJ1-1, with D uncertain. V shed 5 bases and J shed 4 bases, with 8 bases lying between them. This CDR3 contains 12 residues. In germline, CDR1 is SEHNR, CDR2 FQNEAQ (reference sequence). The CDR3 sequence is CASSRVATEAFF. DNA for the CDR3: TGTGCCAGCAGCCGGGTGGCCACTGAAGCTTTCTTT.

The rearrangement links TRBV28 to TRBJ2-1, with 8 bases identical to TRBD1. V lost 7 bases and J lost 8; bases outside the gene matches: 13. Germline CDR1 and CDR2: MDHEN and SYDVKM. The CDR3 is made up of 15 amino acids. This chain's CDR3 is CASTPGDRKSDEQFF. CDR3 sequence (DNA): TGTGCCAGCACCCCGGGGGACAGGAAGAGCGATGAGCAGTTCTTC.

The V and J genes are TRBV3-1 (or the pseudogene TRBV3-2) and TRBJ2-1, with 8 nucleotides matching TRBD1. Germline V gene sequence: CDR1 LGHDT, CDR2 YNNKEL (reference sequence). J was trimmed by 7 bases and V by 6 bases; bases with no gene match: 5. This CDR3 is 13 amino acids long. CDR3 protein: CASRRQGANEQFF. The DNA for the CDR3 is TGTGCCAGCAGACGGCAGGGGGCGAATGAGCAGTTCTTC.

The CDR3 bases are TGTGCCTGGAGGGAAACAGGGGGAACGGGGGGTTTCTTT. Translating gives CAWRETGGTGGFF. The gene calls are TRBV30 and TRBJ1-1; 8 nucleotides align to TRBD1. Trimming took 3 bases from V and 13 from J; bases not matched to a gene: 13. The CDR3 covers 13 residues. Germline CDR1 and CDR2: GTSNPN and SVGIG (reference sequence).

The V and J genes are TRBV12-3 or TRBV12-4 and TRBJ1-1; TRBD1 might be the D (5 bases). The CDR3 covers 13 residues. Trimming removed 6 bases at V and 7 bases at J, with 15 bases between. Here the CDR3 reads CASRLQVSGEAFF. CDR3 bases: TGTGCCAGCAGACTACAGGTCTCCGGTGAAGCTTTCTTT.

This clone was found a few times. This rearrangement joins TRBV29-1 to TRBJ1-1, with TRBD1 matching over 7 bases. Per germline, CDR1 SQVTM and CDR2 ANQGSEA. V shed 7 bases and J 1 base; nucleotides not matched to a gene: 6. The CDR3 loop spans 13 amino acids. The CDR3 DNA is TGCAGCGGGAGGCGACAGGGGAACACTGAAGCTTTCTTT. Encoded protein: CSGRRQGNTEAFF.

The chain recombines TRBV5-1 with TRBJ2-7; TRBD1 aligns across 7 bases. Germline V gene lookup returns CDR1 SGHRS and CDR2 YFSETQ. This CDR3 comprises 12 residues. Trimming took 4 bases from V and 4 from J; bases not matched to a gene: 2. The CDR3 is CASSQQGYEQYF. In nucleotides, the CDR3 is TGCGCCAGCAGCCAACAGGGGTACGAGCAGTACTTC.

The V and J genes are TRBV6-5 and TRBJ2-2; tentatively, D is TRBD2 (5 bases). Germline values: CDR1 MNHEY, CDR2 SVGAGI. The CDR3 has 15 residues. V was trimmed by 6 bases and J by 0 bases, leaving 11 bases between them. CDR3 DNA: TGTGCCAGCAGGCGGCCGGGATCGAACACCGGGGAGCTGTTTTTT. Encoded protein: CASRRPGSNTGELFF.